This TCR beta chain was documented in a study of identical twins (dated by TCRdb to 2015 to 2016). Broadly, across the study: To test whether fetal clonotypes persist, this study deep-sequenced TCR alpha and beta repertoires from monozygotic twins, from unrelated adults of various ages, and from cord blood. To rule out contamination, replicate twin experiments were performed at different times with different library preparation protocols. General findings and caveats noted by the study authors: Zero-insertion analyses could be partly confounded by invariant T cells such as MAIT and iNKT, although diverse VJ usage argued against such confounding for most clonotypes. Excess twin sharing in beta out-of-frame sequences was weaker because fewer shared sequences lowered the signal-to-noise ratio. Compared with coincidental sharing between unrelated individuals, an excess of low generation-probability sequences was observed among out-of-frame TCR alpha sequences shared between twins. Out-of-frame TCR alpha sharing in monozygotic twins was systematically underestimated by recombination models, whereas sharing between unrelated individuals was in agreement with the recombination models. Fewer insertions were carried by abundant cord blood beta clonotypes, a similar but weaker trend appeared in young adult naive repertoires, and no such trend appeared in memory repertoires. Conclusions relied on cross-sectional statistical analysis, since the same donors could not be followed over many years.

Every donor in the study was a healthy Caucasian. Three pairs of female monozygotic twins, all aged about 18 to 30 years, made up the twin cohort. Peripheral blood mononuclear cells were the source from which RNA for the TCR libraries was isolated. This clonotype was observed a few times. Its antigen is unknown. Base quality data are lacking; no much larger clone is found one base away. Ends trimmed: V by 3 bases, J by 5 bases; bases unmatched to a gene: 4. CDR1 and CDR2, looked up from the germline V gene, are SGHDT and YYEEEE. Reading from cysteine to phenylalanine, the CDR3 counts 14 amino acids. Only CDR3 DNA remains: 42 bases, in frame from the first base. To prepare the library, 5' RACE was applied. Sequencing instrument: Illumina HiSeq 2000. Template switching introduced a universal primer binding site; the final cDNA contained a unique molecular identifier, enabling accurate counting of TCR cDNA molecules. Specific primers in the conserved constant-segment region were used to synthesize first-strand cDNA for the TCR alpha and beta chains. To control for contamination, every cDNA library was double barcoded, receiving both a SMART-Mk sample barcode and Illumina barcodes. TruSeq adapter sequences, together with Illumina sample barcodes, were added in two successive PCR steps. TCR alpha and beta cDNA libraries were sequenced on the Illumina HiSeq platform with custom primers. As for how the authors treated the data: Unique molecular identifiers were extracted from raw reads with MiGEC, and CDR3 positions were determined with MiXCR. For each individual, recombination models were inferred using an EM algorithm with the repgenHMM and IGoR tools. The analysis of shared clonotypes was done with the tcR package in R, with sharing normalized by the product of cloneset sizes. To study raw recombination free of thymic and clonal selection effects, out-of-frame nonproductive sequences were analyzed. TCRdb trimmed public reads at Q25 via fastp, called clones via MiXCR and kept in-frame beta chains. Duplicate CDR3 protein sequences are folded into a single record with the most common DNA and genes. The V and J calls were determined by TCRdb, not by the authors. This sample lists hundreds of thousands of distinct CDR3 sequences; about 20% were detected once. The top ten clones comprise under 15% of the sample.

This same sample was also part of a study on T cells expressing NK-cell markers. Reported in the second study: In sorted CD3+CD56+NKG2C+, CD3+CD56+NKG2C- and CD3+CD56-NKG2C+ T-cell subsets from eight donors, TCR beta-chain repertoires were profiled. Among the eight sequenced donors, only one was HCMV-seronegative, while the other seven were HCMV-seropositive. In several experiments an anti-gammadeltaTCR antibody was added to restrict sorting to alphabetaTCR-expressing T cells. For several donors, the dominant CD3+CD56+NKG2C+ clonotypes were among the top 10 CD8+ clonotypes and accounted for roughly 1.0-7.5% of CD8+ T cells. Those dominant clonotypes were again the most abundant among CD3+CD56-NKG2C+ cells in several donors, at about 25-60.1%. It remained unclear whether the expanded NKG2C-expressing T cell clones were specific for HCMV antigens. Randomly selected healthy volunteers, three men and five women, were used as the eight sequenced donors. HCMV serostatus was determined by detecting HCMV-specific IgG in serum with a commercial ELISA kit. For five to seven donors, unsorted PBMC were also used to sequence bulk peripheral blood T-cell repertoires. MIGEC was used to demultiplex reads and group reads by UMI, and MiTCR was used to assemble and quantify clonotypes. To exclude erroneous sequences, any TCR cDNA sequence not supported by at least two reads was discarded. Downstream repertoire analysis used the tcR package, and clonotypes were matched across fractions by CDR3 nucleotide sequence plus V segment. VDJmatch was used to annotate antigen specificity against VDJdb, with one amino acid substitution in CDR3 allowed.

The chain links TRBV5-6 with TRBJ2-3, with 9 bases aligning to TRBD2. This receptor was obtained from a woman younger than 35 in good health. The specimen sequenced was PBMCs. The bases read TGTGCCAGCAGCTGGACTAGCGAAGTAGATACGCAGTATTTT. Its product reads: CASSWTSEVDTQYF.